This T cell receptor beta chain emerged from a study of pediatric ulcerative colitis (dated by TCRdb to the late 2010s). Broadly, across the study: Fewer than 10 ulcerative colitis patients had pancolitis and two had left-sided colitis, with histology consistent with ulcerative colitis in all. Nine or ten newly diagnosed, treatment-naive pediatric ulcerative colitis patients and a handful of non-IBD control children each provided paired blood and rectal samples. By Pediatric Ulcerative Colitis Activity Index, a couple of patients had mild disease, several had moderate disease and three had acute severe colitis.

Before the diagnostic colonoscopy, none of the ulcerative colitis patients had been given any immunosuppressive medication. A blood sample was drawn at the time of the colonoscopy. The Wizard kit (Promega) was used to extract genomic DNA from the blood and intestinal samples. In this sample, this clone turned up once. Its antigen remains unidentified. No much larger clone is present one base from it, and per-base qualities are unavailable. Inclusive of the bounding cysteine and phenylalanine, the CDR3 is 15 residues long. Only the CDR3 part of the read is kept: 45 bases, read in frame from the first base. In the germline V gene (reference sequence), CDR1 corresponds to MNHEY and CDR2 to SMNVEV. Relative to germline, V is 1 base shorter and J is 4 bases shorter, with 13 bases between their ends. Through the immunoSEQ TRB Survey service, multiplex V and J primers were used to amplify rearranged CDR3 beta regions from genomic DNA. Survey-level sequencing depth of up to 500,000 reads per sample was used to keep depth equal across samples. Libraries were purified, pooled and sequenced on Illumina technology. On the study's bioinformatics: Productive clonality, sample overlap, pairwise scatters, CDR3 beta length, V/D/J gene usage and productiveness were all assessed with the immunoSEQ online tools. Alongside Shannon and Simpson indices, calculated diversity was computed as the number of unique rearrangements divided by total templates, multiplied by 100. Principal component analysis used the R prcomp function and ggbiplot package on Z-score normalized data. Morisita's index was used to quantify blood-rectal clonal overlap within each subject. What TCRdb holds here is the immuneACCESS table cut down to in-frame rearrangements. Part of the clones is not present; checked against another copy, under half of the missing clones reflect an unresolved V gene, and the others are unexplained. That table supplies the V and J calls and clone size; D and trimming were determined from the DNA. The sample data list 65,000 or so clones, and about 86% of these were observed just once. The ten most abundant clones make up about 3% of the sample.

The investigation overall reported the following: Clonal overlap between a subject's own blood and rectum was significantly greater in ulcerative colitis patients than in controls, which suggests more T cell trafficking to inflamed tissue. A couple of rectal CDR3 clonotypes turned up in every ulcerative colitis patient but in none of the controls. The healthy control group was small, consisting of only a handful of individuals. Controls, mild-moderate and acute severe colitis patients were separated by rectal repertoire features, and reduced rectal diversity due to clonal expansions was observed in acute severe colitis. A couple of patients' blood samples yielded substantially fewer templates for technical reasons and were excluded from blood-rectal overlap analysis. Because the repertoires came from total lymphocyte DNA, rare subsets such as regulatory T cells may have patterns that are not reflected.

The sample was blood. The chain employs TRBV27 and TRBJ1-2; matching of 6 bases hints at TRBD1 as the D gene. The receptor comes from a boy aged 5 to 17 with severe ulcerative colitis. In nucleotides, the sequence is TGTGCCAGCAGTTTATATGGGGGGCCCGGCTATGGCTACACCTTC. This is translated as CASSLYGGPGYGYTF.